These 22 T cell receptor beta chains share one sample of origin, sequenced in a study of blood T cell repertoires in COVID-19. Repertoires were generated with immunoSEQ multiplex PCR, while TCRdb's copy carries only in-frame clones and drops some. This table holds 250,000 to 350,000 clones, around 89% found once. The material sequenced was PBMCs or T cells enriched from blood (not recorded which). The origin of the receptors is a woman aged 18-30 years with acute COVID-19.

The V gene is TRBV29-1, the J gene TRBJ1-1; TRBD1 aligns across 7 bases. This CDR3 spans 13 amino acids. V trimming: 4 bases; J trimming: 1 base; junction bases outside the gene matches: 3. Germline lookup yields CDR1 SQVTM and CDR2 ANQGSEA. The CDR3 protein is CSVATGRNTEAFF. The CDR3 DNA follows: TGCAGCGTTGCGACAGGGAGGAACACTGAAGCTTTCTTT. The full variable domain, with the rest looked up from reference TRBV29-1 and TRBJ1-1, is SAVISQKPSRDICQRGTSLTIQCQVDSQVTMMFWYRQQPGQSLTLIATANQGSEATYESGFVIDKFPISRPNLTFSTLTVSNMSPEDSSIYLCSVATGRNTEAFFGQGTRLTVV.

The chain employs TRBV2 and TRBJ1-5, with D tentatively TRBD1 (5 bases). Per germline, CDR1 SNHLY and CDR2 FYNNEI. Deletions cut 4 bases from V and 4 bases from J, with 11 bases between. The CDR3 is 14 amino acids. The CDR3 is CASSAVGENQPQHF. The DNA for the CDR3 is TGTGCCAGCAGTGCTGTAGGGGAAAATCAGCCCCAGCATTTT.

V is TRBV6-1 and J is TRBJ1-2, with D maybe TRBD1 (5 bases). Trimming pared 3 bases from V and 4 bases from J, leaving 12 bases between. This CDR3 region has 14 residues. Germline V gives CDR1 MNHNS, CDR2 SASEGT. The CDR3 DNA reads as TGTGCCAGCAGTGAGACAGAATCTTTCTATGGCTACACCTTC. Its protein is CASSETESFYGYTF.

This clone was observed a single time. The identical CDR3 is also encoded by other nucleotide sequences in the sample. The chain is built from TRBV7-3 and TRBJ2-1, with TRBD2 matching over 9 bases. V lost 4 bases, J lost 1 base, and 2 bases stayed unmatched. Germline V gene lookup returns CDR1 SGHTA and CDR2 FQGTGA. The CDR3 loop spans 15 amino acids. CDR3 nucleotides: TGTGCCAGCAGCTCGACTAGCGGTTCCTACAATGAGCAGTTCTTC. This codes for CASSSTSGSYNEQFF.

The J gene is TRBJ1-1, the V gene TRBV3-1 (or the pseudogene TRBV3-2); maybe TRBD1 (6 bases). This CDR3 has 16 amino acids. Trimming shortened V by 4 bases and J by 7 bases, and 22 bases separated the two germline ends. CDR1 is LGHDT, CDR2 YNNKEL, per germline (reference sequence). The CDR3 sequence: CASSLSQGFSTGEAFF. DNA for the CDR3: TGTGCCAGCAGCCTCTCACAGGGTTTCTCGACGGGTGAAGCTTTCTTT.

The rearrangement links TRBV28 to TRBJ2-7, with 12 bases fitting TRBD2. Germline lookup yields CDR1 MDHEN and CDR2 SYDVKM. V lost 1 base and J lost 5; bases outside the gene matches: 12. The CDR3 covers 18 residues. The CDR3 spells CASSLYPPRLAGAHEQYF. The CDR3 region has the DNA TGTGCCAGCAGTTTATACCCTCCCCGACTAGCGGGAGCCCACGAGCAGTACTTC.

The V and J genes are TRBV6-2 or TRBV6-3 and TRBJ2-5; 9 bases are shared with TRBD2. Germline CDR1 MNHEY, CDR2 SVGEGT. J lost 1 base, V lost 6 bases, and 15 bases had no gene match. This CDR3 is 18 amino acids long. The CDR3 sequence is CASSPRGSGRRAQETQYF. The CDR3 DNA is TGTGCCAGCAGCCCTCGAGGGAGCGGGAGGAGGGCCCAAGAGACCCAGTACTTC.

The V and J genes are TRBV19 and TRBJ2-1, with TRBD1 matching 8 bases. V dropped 4 bases and J dropped 8; count of bases not matched to a gene: 7. The CDR3 loop spans 14 amino acids. Germline V gene sequence: CDR1 LNHDA, CDR2 SQIVND (reference sequence). The CDR3 loop is CASSTRTGSDEQFF. The CDR3 DNA follows: TGTGCCAGTAGTACTCGGACAGGGTCGGATGAGCAGTTCTTC.

Written as DNA, the CDR3 is TGCAGTGCTAGTCCGCCTAGCGGGACCTACAATGAGCAGTTCTTC. Translation gives CSASPPSGTYNEQFF. This chain connects TRBV20-1 to TRBJ2-1, with 9 bases aligning to TRBD2. The CDR3 is 15 amino acids. Per the germline V gene, CDR1 is DFQATT and CDR2 is SNEGSKA (reference sequence). The ends lost 3 bases at V and 2 bases at J; junction bases unmatched: 5.

J is TRBJ1-2 and V is TRBV7-3, with 8 bases lining up with TRBD1. The CDR3 spans 16 residues. Germline CDR1 and CDR2: SGHTA and FQGTGA. With V trimmed by 6 bases and J by 2 bases, 11 bases remained unmatched. Written as DNA, the CDR3 is TGTGCCAGCAGTCCAGAACCAGGGGGCTGGAACTATGGCTACACCTTC. It codes for CASSPEPGGWNYGYTF.

V gene TRBV4-2 combines with J gene TRBJ1-6; 10 bases line up with TRBD1. Germline CDR1 is LGHNA and CDR2 is YNFKEQ. CDR3 length: 20 amino acids. The junction had 10 bases not matched to a gene; V was cut back by 2 bases and J by 0 bases. The CDR3 spells CASSQTPGQGFSSYNSPLHF. The CDR3 DNA follows: TGTGCCAGCAGCCAAACTCCGGGACAGGGGTTTAGCTCCTATAATTCACCCCTCCACTTT.

The CDR3 bases are TGTGCCACCAGTGACTACAGGGGGACTAGCGGGCCGAGCTCCTACAATGAGCAGTTCTTC. Protein product: CATSDYRGTSGPSSYNEQFF. The chain links TRBV24-1 to TRBJ2-1, with TRBD2 matching over 12 bases. J lost 0 bases, V lost 4 bases, and 12 bases had no gene match. Germline V gene sequence: CDR1 KGHDR, CDR2 SFDVKD. The CDR3 has 20 residues.

V usage is TRBV7-9 and J usage is TRBJ2-7; D not certain. The V and J ends lost 4 bases and 2 bases respectively, with 15 bases between them. This CDR3 is 15 amino acids long. Germline V gives CDR1 SEHNR, CDR2 FQNEAQ (reference sequence). CDR3 sequence (DNA): TGTGCCAGCAGCTCTCAGAAGTCTAGAGCCTACGAGCAGTACTTC. Its translation is CASSSQKSRAYEQYF.

The J gene is TRBJ2-7, the V gene TRBV11-2, with TRBD1 matching 7 bases. This CDR3 has 14 residues. Germline lookup yields CDR1 SGHAT and CDR2 FQNNGV. Losses at the gene ends were 3 bases for V and 2 bases for J; bases not matched to a gene: 4. The CDR3 is CASSFGTETYEQYF. CDR3 in DNA: TGTGCCAGCAGCTTTGGGACAGAGACCTACGAGCAGTACTTC.

The rearrangement links TRBV28 to TRBJ2-3; 9 bases map to TRBD1. Losses at the gene ends were 4 bases for V and 4 bases for J; bases not matched to a gene: 3. Looked up from germline, CDR1 is MDHEN and CDR2 is SYDVKM. The CDR3 loop spans 14 amino acids. CDR3: CASSSGQGPDTQYF. The CDR3 nucleotides are TGTGCCAGCAGTTCGGGACAGGGCCCAGATACGCAGTATTTT.

The chain employs TRBV27 and TRBJ2-2, with TRBD1 matching 7 bases. The germline V gene has CDR1 MNHEY and CDR2 SMNVEV (reference sequence). This CDR3 is built from 16 residues. Trimming at V came to 2 bases and at J to 0 bases, leaving 3 bases not matched to a gene. DNA for the CDR3: TGTGCCAGCAGTTTACTAACAGGGGCGAACACCGGGGAGCTGTTTTTT. Its protein product is CASSLLTGANTGELFF.

This chain joins TRBV19 and TRBJ1-5; possible D gene TRBD1, 5 bases. This CDR3 has 17 residues. Per the germline V gene, CDR1 is LNHDA and CDR2 is SQIVND (reference sequence). V was trimmed by 5 bases and J by 1 base, leaving 18 bases between them. Written as DNA, the CDR3 is TGTGCCAGTAGTCCACCGTGGGGCGCCGGGAGCAATCAGCCCCAGCATTTT. It translates to CASSPPWGAGSNQPQHF. Full variable domain (missing parts from reference TRBV19 and TRBJ1-5): DGGITQSPKYLFRKEGQNVTLSCEQNLNHDAMYWYRQDPGQGLRLIYYSQIVNDFQKGDIAEGYSVSREKKESFPLTVTSAQKNPTAFYLCASSPPWGAGSNQPQHFGDGTRLSIL.

The gene calls are TRBV18 and TRBJ1-3, with TRBD1 identical over 7 bases. The CDR3 is 16 amino acids. The V and J ends lost 6 bases and 0 bases, in that order; junction bases with no gene match: 8. The germline V gene has CDR1 KGHSH and CDR2 LQKENI. The CDR3 DNA reads as TGTGCCAGCTCTTTGGACAGGCCAAGCTCTGGAAACACCATATATTTT. Amino acid sequence: CASSLDRPSSGNTIYF.

This chain joins TRBV7-8 and TRBJ1-3; TRBD1 aligns across 9 bases. CDR3 length equals 16 residues. V lost 1 base, J lost 4 bases, and 5 bases stayed unmatched. The germline V gene has CDR1 SGHVS and CDR2 FQNEAQ. The CDR3 nucleotides read TGTGCCAGCAGCTTAGTCGGGACAGGGCTGGGAAACACCATATATTTT. Translating gives CASSLVGTGLGNTIYF.

V gene TRBV18 combines with J gene TRBJ1-1, with 7 bases identical to TRBD1. J lost 3 bases, V lost 8 bases, and 6 bases had no gene match. CDR3 length equals 13 residues. Germline V gives CDR1 KGHSH, CDR2 LQKENI. Here the CDR3 DNA reads TGTGCCAGCGGGACCGACAGGGACACTGAAGCTTTCTTT. This codes for CASGTDRDTEAFF.

This chain uses TRBV11-1 with TRBJ2-1, with TRBD2 matching 12 bases. Trimming at V came to 3 bases and at J to 6 bases, leaving 6 bases not matched to a gene. Germline V gene lookup returns CDR1 SGHAT and CDR2 FQDESV (reference sequence). This CDR3 comprises 16 residues. The CDR3, as DNA: TGTGCCAGCAGCTTGCTAGCGGGAGGGCAGAGCAATGAGCAGTTCTTC. As protein: CASSLLAGGQSNEQFF.

The V gene is TRBV10-3, the J gene TRBJ2-5; the match to TRBD1 covers 8 bases. V lost 11 bases, J lost 4 bases, and 6 bases stayed unmatched. CDR1 and CDR2 (germline): ENHRY, SYGVKD. This CDR3 is 12 amino acids long. The chain's CDR3 is CASGQGPETQYF. CDR3 sequence (DNA): TGTGCCTCCGGACAGGGTCCAGAGACCCAGTACTTC.